The 21 T cell receptor beta chains in this list originate from one sample, sequenced in a study of cytomegalovirus exposure and HLA in healthy donors. Produced via immunoSEQ multiplex PCR; TCRdb's table is partial and in-frame only. Of about 56,000 clones in the sample, roughly nine tenths are singletons; the top ten hold roughly 15%. Material for sequencing was PBMCs. These receptors all stem from a woman between 18 and 30 years old in good health and CMV-seronegative.

The chain links TRBV5-6 to TRBJ2-5, with TRBD2 matching 8 bases. V was clipped by 8 bases and J by 5 bases; unmatched bases: 8. This CDR3 comprises 13 residues. The germline V gene has CDR1 SGHDT and CDR2 YYEEEE. The CDR3 reads CASYSSGGETQYF. CDR3 bases: TGTGCCAGTTACTCATCGGGGGGGGAGACCCAGTACTTC.

In this sample, this clone turned up a few times. This sequence joins TRBV11-2 and TRBJ2-7; 8 nucleotides match TRBD2. From germline, CDR1 is SGHAT and CDR2 FQNNGV. Losses at the gene ends were 1 base for V and 1 base for J; bases not matched to a gene: 3. This CDR3 comprises 15 residues. CDR3 region: CASSLGSGASYEQYF. The CDR3 DNA reads TGTGCCAGCAGCTTAGGTAGCGGGGCGTCCTACGAGCAGTACTTC.

The chain joins TRBV7-3 to TRBJ2-1, with D possibly being TRBD2 (6 bases). The CDR3 contains 13 residues. Germline CDR1 and CDR2: SGHTA and FQGTGA. V was trimmed by 5 bases and J by 9 bases, leaving 14 bases between them. This chain's CDR3 is CASSPQMGGEQFF. DNA for the CDR3: TGTGCCAGCAGCCCGCAAATGGGGGGTGAGCAGTTCTTC.

The chain joins TRBV28 to TRBJ1-2, with D perhaps TRBD1 (5 bases). The CDR3 contains 13 residues. The V gene lost 2 bases and the J gene lost 7 bases, with 11 bases spanning the gap. Looked up from germline, CDR1 is MDHEN and CDR2 is SYDVKM. The CDR3 DNA is TGTGCCAGCAGTTTAGAAGGGGCCGGTGGCTACACCTTC. Amino acids: CASSLEGAGGYTF.

The gene calls are TRBV6-6 and TRBJ1-1, with D possibly TRBD1 on 6 matching bases. Trimming stripped 0 bases from V and 4 bases from J, with 9 bases between. The CDR3 runs to 14 residues. Germline values: CDR1 MNHNY, CDR2 SVGAGI (reference sequence). The CDR3 region has the DNA TGTGCCAGCAGTTACTCGGGGGGGCGCACTGAAGCTTTCTTT. Protein sequence: CASSYSGGRTEAFF.

The chain uses TRBV9 and TRBJ2-2, with 7 bases lining up with TRBD2. Germline trimming cut 2 bases from V and 1 base from J; bases unmatched to any gene: 2. The CDR3 extends over 15 amino acids. Germline V gives CDR1 SGDLS, CDR2 YYNGEE. CDR3 coding DNA: TGTGCCAGCAGCGTCAGCGGGATGAACACCGGGGAGCTGTTTTTT. Its protein product is CASSVSGMNTGELFF.

The V call is TRBV18, the J call TRBJ2-3; 7 bases agree with TRBD1. Trimming removed 4 bases from V and 0 bases from J; junction bases left unmatched: 4. The length of the CDR3 is 15 residues. From germline, CDR1 is KGHSH and CDR2 LQKENI. Written as DNA, the CDR3 is TGTGCCAGCTCACTCACAGGGGTTAGCACAGATACGCAGTATTTT. Translation gives CASSLTGVSTDTQYF.

This chain links TRBV2 with TRBJ2-7; perhaps TRBD1 as D (5 bases). CDR3 length: 13 residues. Trimming left V 6 bases short and J 4 bases short, with 13 bases between. Per germline, CDR1 SNHLY and CDR2 FYNNEI. In nucleotides, the CDR3 is TGTGCCAGCAGGCAGGGTAGGTCTTACGAGCAGTACTTC. Its protein is CASRQGRSYEQYF.

This sequence joins TRBV5-5 and TRBJ2-7; the match to TRBD2 covers 9 bases. The germline V gene encodes CDR1 SGHKS and CDR2 YYEKEE (reference sequence). Unmatched junction bases numbered 11, after V lost 4 bases and J lost 0 bases. The CDR3 runs to 17 residues. In DNA form, the CDR3 reads TGTGCCAGCAGCCACTACGCGGGAGGGCTTGACTCCTACGAGCAGTACTTC. Its protein product is CASSHYAGGLDSYEQYF.

The chain recombines TRBV7-8 with TRBJ1-2, with 8 bases aligning to TRBD1. J gave up 2 bases and V 6 bases, and 8 bases lay outside the gene matches. Germline CDR1 reads SGHVS; CDR2 reads FQNEAQ. The CDR3 length is 15 residues. The CDR3 sequence is CASRPLDRGNYGYTF. The CDR3 nucleotides are TGTGCCAGCAGGCCTCTCGACAGGGGAAACTATGGCTACACCTTC. Full variable domain (remainder filled in from reference TRBV7-8 and TRBJ1-2): GAGVSQSPRYKVAKRGQDVALRCDPISGHVSLFWYQQALGQGPEFLTYFQNEAQLDKSGLPSDRFFAERPEGSVSTLKIQRTQQEDSAVYLCASRPLDRGNYGYTFGSGTRLTVV.

The table lists this clone with a few counts. V gene TRBV11-2 combines with J gene TRBJ2-2, with TRBD1 identical over 9 bases. The germline gives CDR1 SGHAT, CDR2 FQNNGV. The J segment lost 5 bases and the V segment lost 5 bases, leaving 6 bases of the junction unmatched. The CDR3 totals 15 residues. The CDR3 spells CASSRPGQGTGELFF. The CDR3, as DNA: TGTGCCAGCAGCCGACCGGGACAGGGTACCGGGGAGCTGTTTTTT.

The chain employs TRBV5-1 and TRBJ2-6, with D maybe TRBD1 (6 bases). Trimming removed 6 bases from V and 0 bases from J, with 7 bases in between. Per germline, CDR1 SGHRS and CDR2 YFSETQ. This CDR3 comprises 14 residues. CDR3: CASKGDSGANVLTF. The CDR3 DNA sequence: TGCGCCAGCAAGGGGGACTCTGGGGCCAACGTCCTGACTTTC.

In the case of this clone: Relative to the germline gene, one junction end is altered; a read error may explain this. The chain is built from TRBV7-7 and TRBJ2-3; D is undetermined. Germline values: CDR1 SSHAT, CDR2 FNYEAQ (reference sequence). This CDR3 spans 14 amino acids. CDR3 sequence (DNA): TGTGCTAGCAGCTTATCTCTAACCACAGATACGCAGTATTTT. Translated, it gives CASSLSLTTDTQYF.

The chain recombines TRBV30 with TRBJ2-5; 7 positions match TRBD1. The J segment lost 2 bases and the V segment lost 1 base, leaving 1 base of the junction unmatched. CDR3 size: 13 residues. In germline, CDR1 is GTSNPN, CDR2 SVGIG (reference sequence). The CDR3: CAWSGGQQETQYF. CDR3 in DNA: TGTGCCTGGAGTGGGGGACAGCAAGAGACCCAGTACTTC.

The V call is TRBV5-4, the J call TRBJ1-2; TRBD1 aligns across 8 bases. Unmatched junction bases numbered 15, after V lost 0 bases and J lost 8 bases. This CDR3 is 17 amino acids long. The germline gives CDR1 SGHNT, CDR2 YYREEE (reference sequence). The CDR3 sequence is CASSLALVETGVHGYTF. DNA for the CDR3: TGTGCCAGCAGCTTGGCCCTTGTAGAGACAGGGGTGCACGGCTACACCTTC.

The chain carries TRBV4-1 and TRBJ1-4; D is possibly TRBD1 (6 bases). The V gene lost 4 bases and the J gene lost 0 bases, with 24 bases spanning the gap. CDR1 and CDR2 from the germline V gene are MGHRA and YSYEKL. The CDR3 runs 20 residues. The CDR3 region is CASSRSIPFRRTATNEKLFF. The CDR3 DNA sequence: TGCGCCAGCAGCCGTTCGATCCCTTTCCGGAGGACAGCAACTAATGAAAAACTGTTTTTT.

This chain links TRBV28 with TRBJ2-3, with 9 bases fitting TRBD1. The J segment lost 8 bases and the V segment lost 5 bases, leaving 11 bases of the junction unmatched. The CDR3 loop spans 15 amino acids. Germline V gene data show CDR1 as MDHEN and CDR2 as SYDVKM. The DNA of the CDR3 is TGTGCCAGCAGTCCTGGGGACAGGGACCAAGGTACGCAGTATTTT. Translation: CASSPGDRDQGTQYF.

The V and J genes are TRBV5-8 and TRBJ2-1; 9 nucleotides match TRBD1. V shed 5 bases, J shed 2 bases, and the junction held 11 bases outside the gene matches. The CDR3 is 17 residues long. Per the germline V gene, CDR1 is SGHTS and CDR2 is YDEGEE. The CDR3 loop is CASRLLFRDRAYNEQFF. Written as DNA, the CDR3 is TGTGCCAGCAGATTGCTCTTCCGGGACAGGGCCTACAATGAGCAGTTCTTC.

The V gene is TRBV11-2, the J gene TRBJ1-4, with D possibly matching TRBD1 (6 bases). The V gene's germline CDR1 is SGHAT and CDR2 FQNNGV. This CDR3 comprises 15 residues. Trimming took off 5 bases at V and 8 bases at J, with 18 bases between the two ends. The CDR3 DNA sequence: TGTGCCAGCAGCCGAGGGAAGGGGGAGAAGGAAAAACTGTTTTTT. Protein sequence: CASSRGKGEKEKLFF. The variable domain in full, with the rest retrieved from reference TRBV11-2 and TRBJ1-4, is EAGVAQSPRYKIIEKRQSVAFWCNPISGHATLYWYQQILGQGPKLLIQFQNNGVVDDSQLPKDRFSAERLKGVDSTLKIQPAKLEDSAVYLCASSRGKGEKEKLFFGSGTQLSVL.

V and J are TRBV13 and TRBJ2-1; no reliable D call. V was clipped by 0 bases and J by 9 bases, with 6 bases between them. Looked up from germline, CDR1 is PRHDT and CDR2 is FYEKMQ (reference sequence). The CDR3 consists of 12 residues. CDR3 DNA: TGTGCCAGCAGCTTAGGACGGGTTGAGCAGTTCTTC. Its translation is CASSLGRVEQFF.

This clone appeared a few times. The chain combines TRBV28 with TRBJ1-2; D is ambiguous. The CDR3 extends over 11 amino acids. Germline V gene sequence: CDR1 MDHEN, CDR2 SYDVKM. V was cut by 5 bases and J by 8 bases, with 9 bases left in between. This chain's CDR3 is CASSRRGGYTF. In DNA form, the CDR3 reads TGTGCCAGCAGTCGTAGAGGAGGCTACACCTTC.